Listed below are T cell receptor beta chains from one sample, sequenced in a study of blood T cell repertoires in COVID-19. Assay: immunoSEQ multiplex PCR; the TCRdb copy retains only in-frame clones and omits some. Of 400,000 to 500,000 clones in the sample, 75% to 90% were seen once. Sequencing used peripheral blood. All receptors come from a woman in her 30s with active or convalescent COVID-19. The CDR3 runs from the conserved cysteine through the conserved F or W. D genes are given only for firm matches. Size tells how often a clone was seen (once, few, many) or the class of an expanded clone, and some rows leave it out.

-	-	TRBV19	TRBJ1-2	CASSIVSGPGGYGYTF	TGTGCCAGTAGTATAGTTTCAGGGCCGGGCGGCTATGGCTACACCTTC
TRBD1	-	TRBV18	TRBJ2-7	CASSPDRGHEQYF	TGTGCCAGCTCACCGGACAGGGGCCACGAGCAGTACTTC
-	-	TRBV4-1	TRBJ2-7	CASSQGIRDFLFSYEQYF	TGCGCCAGCAGCCAAGGTATAAGGGACTTTCTATTCTCCTACGAGCAGTACTTC
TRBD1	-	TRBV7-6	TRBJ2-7	CASSQGQGFEQYF	TGTGCCAGCAGCCAGGGACAGGGTTTCGAGCAGTACTTC
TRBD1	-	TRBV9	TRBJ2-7	CASSAEGGDRDYEQYF	TGTGCCAGCAGCGCCGAGGGTGGGGACAGGGACTACGAGCAGTACTTC
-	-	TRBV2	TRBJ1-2	CASSQGSSNYGYTF	TGTGCCAGCAGTCAAGGATCGTCTAACTACGGCTACACCTTC
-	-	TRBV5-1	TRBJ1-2	CASSQKPQGDYGYTF	TGCGCCAGCAGCCAAAAACCGCAGGGTGATTATGGCTACACCTTC
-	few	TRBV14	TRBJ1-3	CASSQDSAVSGNTIYF	TGTGCCAGCAGCCAAGATTCCGCAGTCTCTGGAAACACCATATATTTT
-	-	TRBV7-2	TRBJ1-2	CASSDTGSYGYTF	TGTGCCAGCAGCGATACAGGTTCTTACGGCTACACCTTC
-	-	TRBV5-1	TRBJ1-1	CASSRGSANTEAFF	TGCGCCAGCAGCCGGGGAAGTGCGAACACTGAAGCTTTCTTT
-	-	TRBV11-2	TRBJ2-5	CASSREAQETQYF	TGTGCCAGCAGCCGAGAGGCCCAAGAGACCCAGTACTTC
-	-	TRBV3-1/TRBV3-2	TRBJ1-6	CASSQREAFGSPLHF	TGTGCCAGCAGCCAGAGGGAGGCGTTTGGTTCACCCCTCCACTTT
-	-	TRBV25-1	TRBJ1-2	CASSFGTTKNYGYTF	TGTGCCAGCAGCTTCGGGACAACGAAAAACTATGGCTACACCTTC
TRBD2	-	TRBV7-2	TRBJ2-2	CASSLEGGTGTGELFF	TGTGCCAGCAGCTTAGAGGGAGGGACCGGAACCGGGGAGCTGTTTTTT
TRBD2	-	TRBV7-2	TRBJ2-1	CASTLKSGGDNEQFF	TGTGCCAGCACCTTAAAGTCGGGGGGAGACAATGAGCAGTTCTTC
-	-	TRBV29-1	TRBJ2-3	CSVDQDGGTQYF	TGCAGCGTTGATCAGGACGGGGGTACGCAGTATTTT
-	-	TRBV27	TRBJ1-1	CASSLKGGAEAFF	TGTGCCAGCAGTTTAAAGGGGGGGGCTGAAGCTTTCTTT
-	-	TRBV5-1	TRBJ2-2	CASSLAVLENTGELFF	TGCGCCAGCAGCTTGGCCGTCCTAGAAAACACCGGGGAGCTGTTTTTT
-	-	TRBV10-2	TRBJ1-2	CASSVYAADYGYTF	TGCGCCAGCAGTGTTTACGCTGCGGACTATGGCTACACCTTC
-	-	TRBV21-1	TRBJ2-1	CASSKTREDSGGTYNEQFF	TGTGCCAGCAGCAAGACCCGTGAAGATAGCGGGGGAACCTACAATGAGCAGTTCTTC
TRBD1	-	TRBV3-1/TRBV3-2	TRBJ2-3	CASSPGTGWSDTQYF	TGTGCCAGCAGCCCCGGGACAGGGTGGTCGGATACGCAGTATTTT
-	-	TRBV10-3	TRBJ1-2	CAISDSPRSLSGYTF	TGTGCCATCAGCGACAGCCCCAGGAGTTTAAGTGGCTACACCTTC
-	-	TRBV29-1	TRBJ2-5	CSVGFQEETQYF	TGCAGCGTTGGGTTCCAGGAAGAGACCCAGTACTTC
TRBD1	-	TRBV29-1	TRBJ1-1	CSVENPTGGRTEAFF	TGCAGCGTTGAAAACCCTACAGGGGGCAGGACTGAAGCTTTCTTT